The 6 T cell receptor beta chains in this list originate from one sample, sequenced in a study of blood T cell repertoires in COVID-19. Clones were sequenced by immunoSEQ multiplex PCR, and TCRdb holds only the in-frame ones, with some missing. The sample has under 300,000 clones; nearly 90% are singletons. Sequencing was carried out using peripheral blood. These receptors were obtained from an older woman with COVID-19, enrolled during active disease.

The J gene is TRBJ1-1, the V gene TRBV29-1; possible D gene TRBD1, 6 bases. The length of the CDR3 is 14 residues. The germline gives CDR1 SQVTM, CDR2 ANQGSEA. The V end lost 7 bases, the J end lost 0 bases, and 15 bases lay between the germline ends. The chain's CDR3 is CSGVLAGVNTEAFF. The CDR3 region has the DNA TGCAGCGGCGTGCTGGCAGGGGTGAACACTGAAGCTTTCTTT.

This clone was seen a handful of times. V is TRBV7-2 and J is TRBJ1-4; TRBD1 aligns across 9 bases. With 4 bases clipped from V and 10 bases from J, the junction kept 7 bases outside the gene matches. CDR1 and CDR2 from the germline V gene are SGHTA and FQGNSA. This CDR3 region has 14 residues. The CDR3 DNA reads TGTGCCAGCAGCTACCGGGACAGGGATACAAAACTGTTTTTT. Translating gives CASSYRDRDTKLFF.

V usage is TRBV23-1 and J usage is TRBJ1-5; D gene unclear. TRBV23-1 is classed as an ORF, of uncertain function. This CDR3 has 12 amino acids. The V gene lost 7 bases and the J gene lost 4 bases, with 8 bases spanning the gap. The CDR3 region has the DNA TGCGCCAGCACCTACAGTAATCAGCCCCAGCATTTT. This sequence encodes CASTYSNQPQHF.

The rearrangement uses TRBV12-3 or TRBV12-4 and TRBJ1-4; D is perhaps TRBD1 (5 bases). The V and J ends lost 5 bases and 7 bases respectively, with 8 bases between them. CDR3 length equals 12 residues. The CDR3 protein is CASSLRGEKLFF. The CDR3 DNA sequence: TGTGCCAGCAGTCTTAGGGGTGAAAAACTGTTTTTT.

The CDR3 nucleotides read TGTGCCAGCAGCTTATCCTCTACGAACACCGGGGAGCTGTTTTTT. It encodes CASSLSSTNTGELFF. The genes are TRBV7-2 and TRBJ2-2; D gene uncertain. The V and J ends lost 2 bases and 0 bases respectively, with 7 bases between them. Per the germline V gene, CDR1 is SGHTA and CDR2 is FQGNSA. The length of the CDR3 is 15 residues.

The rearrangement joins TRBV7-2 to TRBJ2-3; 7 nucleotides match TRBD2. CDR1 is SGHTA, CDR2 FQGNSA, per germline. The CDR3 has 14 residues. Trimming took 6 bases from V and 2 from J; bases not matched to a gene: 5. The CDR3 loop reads CASSQSGATDTQYF. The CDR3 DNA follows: TGTGCCAGCAGTCAGAGCGGGGCCACAGATACGCAGTATTTT.